Each of the 26 T cell receptor beta chains below was sequenced from the same sample in a study of shared clonotypes between healthy human individuals. Here immunoSEQ multiplex PCR was the method, and the copy in TCRdb shows in-frame clones only, minus some. The data hold over a million clones, with about four fifths observed a single time. The sequencing input was memory CD4+ T cells from PBMCs. Sample subset: CD45RA-negative fraction. The receptors come from a man between 18 and 29 years old in good health. Some clones in this sample may be carry-over from other donors' samples.

There are a few counts of this clone. V and J are TRBV6-1 and TRBJ1-1; D unclear. Trimming removed 7 bases at V and 1 base at J, with 4 bases between. CDR3 length: 11 residues. Germline values: CDR1 MNHNS, CDR2 SASEGT. Here the CDR3 reads CASKENTEAFF. The CDR3 DNA reads as TGTGCCAGCAAAGAGAACACTGAAGCTTTCTTT.

The chain employs TRBV11-2 and TRBJ2-7; D remains unclear. Looked up from germline, CDR1 is SGHAT and CDR2 is FQNNGV. The CDR3 contains 13 residues. Trimming shortened V by 0 bases and J by 2 bases, and 5 bases separated the two germline ends. The CDR3 sequence: CASSLDPPYEQYF. The CDR3, as DNA: TGTGCCAGCAGCTTAGATCCCCCCTACGAGCAGTACTTC.

This chain connects TRBV16 to TRBJ2-3, with 8 bases aligning to TRBD2. The V segment lost 3 bases and the J segment 10 bases; nucleotides outside the gene matches: 9. Germline V CDR1 and CDR2: KGHSY, FQNENV. The CDR3 spans 14 residues. The DNA for the CDR3 is TGTGCCAGCAGCCAGGGCAGCGGGGGAGAAGCGCAGTATTTT. Residues: CASSQGSGGEAQYF. The variable domain in full, with the rest retrieved from reference TRBV16 and TRBJ2-3, is GEEVAQTPKHLVRGEGQKAKLYCAPIKGHSYVFWYQQVLKNEFKFLISFQNENVFDETGMPKERFSAKCLPNSPCSLEIQATKLEDSAVYFCASSQGSGGEAQYFGPGTRLTVL.

This clone showed up just once. The CDR3 loop reads CASSALAGPRGAQYF. The CDR3 DNA reads as TGTGCCAGCAGTGCCTTAGCGGGACCGCGGGGGGCCCAGTACTTC. The rearrangement uses TRBV2 and TRBJ2-5; 8 bases agree with TRBD2. The germline V gene encodes CDR1 SNHLY and CDR2 FYNNEI. Trimming at V came to 4 bases and at J to 9 bases, leaving 13 bases not matched to a gene. The CDR3 totals 15 residues.

The V call is TRBV7-2, the J call TRBJ2-1; a weak D match, TRBD1 (6 bases). The V end lost 5 bases, the J end lost 4 bases, and 15 bases lay between the germline ends. The CDR3 is made up of 15 amino acids. The germline CDR1 and CDR2 sequences are SGHTA and FQGNSA. This chain's CDR3 is CASSNNRGQYNEQFF. CDR3 bases: TGTGCCAGCAGCAATAATAGAGGACAGTACAATGAGCAGTTCTTC.

In DNA form, the CDR3 reads TGTGCCAGCAGTTGGTTCACTGAAGCTTTCTTT. Its protein is CASSWFTEAFF. The chain carries TRBV2 and TRBJ1-1; D is unresolved. Trimming removed 5 bases from V and 4 bases from J, with 5 bases in between. The germline V gene encodes CDR1 SNHLY and CDR2 FYNNEI. The CDR3 has 11 amino acids. Using reference TRBV2 and TRBJ1-1 for the parts outside the CDR3, the full variable domain is EPEVTQTPSHQVTQMGQEVILRCVPISNHLYFYWYRQILGQKVEFLVSFYNNEISEKSEIFDDQFSVERPDGSNFTLKIRSTKLEDSAMYFCASSWFTEAFFGQGTRLTVV.

The chain employs TRBV6-4 and TRBJ2-3; TRBD1 matches at 8 bases. Germline values: CDR1 MRHNA, CDR2 SNTAGT. This CDR3 is built from 14 residues. With 10 bases clipped from V and 4 bases from J, the junction kept 10 bases outside the gene matches. CDR3 sequence reads: CAKETGACPDTQYF. CDR3 in DNA: TGTGCCAAAGAGACAGGGGCCTGCCCAGATACGCAGTATTTT.

CDR3 coding DNA: TGCGCCAGCAGCCAAGAGCCCCAGCATTTT. Its translation is CASSQEPQHF. V and J are TRBV4-1 and TRBJ1-5; D uncertain. This CDR3 comprises 10 residues. Between the trimmed V and J ends, which lost 0 bases and 9 bases, there was a span of 0 bases. The germline V gene encodes CDR1 MGHRA and CDR2 YSYEKL.

CDR3 DNA: TGCGCCAGCAGCCCGTCGGGCGAGCAGGGGCTTAATGAAAAACTGTTTTTT. This translates into CASSPSGEQGLNEKLFF. The J gene is TRBJ1-4, the V gene TRBV5-1; tentatively, D is TRBD1 (6 bases). The CDR3 totals 17 residues. Germline CDR1 is SGHRS and CDR2 is YFSETQ. With 4 bases removed from V and 4 bases from J, the gap between germline ends came to 20 bases.

The chain joins TRBV13 to TRBJ2-3, with D possibly called TRBD1 or TRBD2 (6 bases each). This CDR3 has 18 residues. Trimming removed 5 bases at V and 2 bases at J, with 23 bases between. The germline V gene encodes CDR1 PRHDT and CDR2 FYEKMQ (reference sequence). CDR3 bases: TGTGCCAGCAGCCTACAAGGGGGGCCGATTCCCAACACAGATACGCAGTATTTT. Translated: CASSLQGGPIPNTDTQYF.

To note about this clone: A much larger clone lies one base from this, so it may be a read error. The rearrangement uses TRBV5-4 and TRBJ1-2; 8 positions agree with TRBD1. The CDR3 spans 15 residues. Germline lookup yields CDR1 SGHNT and CDR2 YYREEE (reference sequence). The V segment lost 4 bases and the J segment 2 bases; nucleotides outside the gene matches: 7. The DNA for the CDR3 is TGTGCCAGCAGCCCCCGGACAGGGACCAACTATGGCTACACCTTC. Protein product: CASSPRTGTNYGYTF.

This clone came up many times. The V gene is TRBV21-1, the J gene TRBJ1-2. TRBV21-1 is a pseudogene segment. The CDR3 loop spans 13 amino acids. CDR3 in amino acids: CASSKVPRGGYTF. The CDR3 bases are TGTGCCAGCAGCAAAGTACCCCGGGGTGGCTACACCTTC.

The chain carries TRBV28 and TRBJ2-7; maybe TRBD1 (5 bases). In germline, CDR1 is MDHEN, CDR2 SYDVKM. The CDR3 contains 13 residues. The ends were cut back, 3 bases at V and 5 bases at J, with 11 bases in the middle. CDR3 amino acids: CASSFIRVDEQYF. CDR3 sequence (DNA): TGTGCCAGCAGTTTTATCAGGGTAGACGAGCAGTACTTC. Variable domain in full (rest from reference TRBV28 and TRBJ2-7): DVKVTQSSRYLVKRTGEKVFLECVQDMDHENMFWYRQDPGLGLRLIYFSYDVKMKEKGDIPEGYSVSREKKERFSLILESASTNQTSMYLCASSFIRVDEQYFGPGTRLTVT.

This clone was counted many times. This CDR3 is CASSLKPDTQYF. For the CDR3, the DNA is TGCGCCAGCAGCTTGAAGCCAGATACGCAGTATTTT. The chain couples TRBV5-1 to TRBJ2-3; D remains ambiguous. CDR1 SGHRS and CDR2 YFSETQ come from the germline V gene. The CDR3 sequence is 12 residues long. Deletions cut 1 base from V and 4 bases from J, with 4 bases between.

V usage is TRBV28 and J usage is TRBJ2-5; no clear D. The CDR3 has 16 residues. Germline values: CDR1 MDHEN, CDR2 SYDVKM. With 1 base removed from V and 0 bases from J, the gap between germline ends came to 12 bases. The CDR3 DNA is TGTGCCAGCAGTTTATTCCGGTTCCAGGACCAAGAGACCCAGTACTTC. The encoded protein is CASSLFRFQDQETQYF.

The chain has TRBV28 and TRBJ1-2; a weak D match, TRBD1 (5 bases). V was shortened by 1 base and J by 4 bases, with 16 bases between the two germline ends. The CDR3 runs to 16 residues. Germline values: CDR1 MDHEN, CDR2 SYDVKM. CDR3: CASSLYVGRSAYGYTF. CDR3 DNA: TGTGCCAGCAGTTTATACGTGGGACGGTCGGCCTATGGCTACACCTTC.

J is TRBJ1-3 and V is TRBV4-1; D unclear. Germline lookup yields CDR1 MGHRA and CDR2 YSYEKL. Trimming shortened V by 4 bases and J by 0 bases, and 10 bases separated the two germline ends. The CDR3 loop spans 15 amino acids. CDR3: CASSREMASGNTIYF. CDR3 coding DNA: TGCGCCAGCAGCCGCGAAATGGCCTCTGGAAACACCATATATTTT.

The chain recombines TRBV5-4 with TRBJ2-1; 10 bases map to TRBD1. The germline V gene encodes CDR1 SGHNT and CDR2 YYREEE (reference sequence). V lost 9 bases and J lost 5; bases outside the gene matches: 14. The CDR3 spans 16 residues. The chain's CDR3 is CATRGWGQGTHNEQFF. DNA of the CDR3: TGTGCCACCCGAGGGTGGGGACAGGGGACCCACAATGAGCAGTTCTTC.

In its sample, this clone was seen a few times. The V call is TRBV5-1, the J call TRBJ1-2, with D possibly being TRBD1 (5 bases). Per germline, CDR1 SGHRS and CDR2 YFSETQ. This CDR3 is built from 14 residues. V dropped 0 bases and J dropped 7 bases, with 13 bases sitting between them. In nucleotides, the CDR3 is TGCGCCAGCAGCTTGGCCCCACGAGGGACTGGCTACACCTTC. The encoded protein is CASSLAPRGTGYTF.

V gene TRBV4-1 combines with J gene TRBJ2-5; the D gene is possibly TRBD1 (5 bases). The last part of the DNA fits TRBJ2-7 better; the J call may be wrong. CDR3 length: 14 amino acids. Germline V CDR1 and CDR2: MGHRA, YSYEKL. The CDR3 sequence is CASSLSTGETEQYF. Written as DNA, the CDR3 is TGCGCCAGCAGCCTGTCCACAGGTGAGACCGAGCAGTACTTC.

V usage is TRBV27 and J usage is TRBJ2-3, with 7 bases lining up with TRBD1. The V segment lost 4 bases and the J segment 4 bases; nucleotides outside the gene matches: 8. In germline, CDR1 is MNHEY, CDR2 SMNVEV (reference sequence). The CDR3 runs to 15 residues. The CDR3 here is CASSSSQGYADTQYF. The CDR3 DNA reads as TGTGCCAGCAGTTCCTCACAGGGGTACGCAGATACGCAGTATTTT.

This clone was recorded only once. The chain uses TRBV9 and TRBJ2-1, with TRBD2 matching over 10 bases. Germline V gene sequence: CDR1 SGDLS, CDR2 YYNGEE. The CDR3 length is 15 residues. V dropped 3 bases and J dropped 12; count of bases not matched to a gene: 12. The CDR3 spells CASSEGLAPSRGQFF. CDR3 bases: TGTGCCAGCAGCGAGGGACTAGCGCCTTCGAGAGGGCAGTTCTTC.

This chain uses TRBV27 with TRBJ2-7; TRBD1 might be the D (6 bases). The CDR3 sequence is 15 residues long. Per the germline V gene, CDR1 is MNHEY and CDR2 is SMNVEV (reference sequence). V was shortened by 5 bases and J by 3 bases, with 17 bases between the two germline ends. The CDR3 DNA sequence: TGTGCCAGCAGTCCACTGGGCGGACAGTACTACGAGCAGTACTTC. Translation gives CASSPLGGQYYEQYF.

This rearrangement joins TRBV7-3 to TRBJ2-1; maybe TRBD1 (5 bases). The CDR3 has 13 residues. V lost 5 bases and J lost 8, with 13 bases in between. The germline CDR1 and CDR2 sequences are SGHTA and FQGTGA. Here the CDR3 reads CASSPLRADEQFF. The CDR3 DNA reads TGTGCCAGCAGCCCTCTCAGGGCCGATGAGCAGTTCTTC.

The chain couples TRBV9 to TRBJ1-3; 11 nucleotides match TRBD1. CDR3 length: 19 residues. V trimming: 0 bases; J trimming: 1 base; junction bases outside the gene matches: 9. From germline, CDR1 is SGDLS and CDR2 YYNGEE. For the CDR3, the DNA is TGTGCCAGCAGCGTAGATTTCACGGGACAGGGGGTTTCTGGAAACACCATATATTTT. Residues: CASSVDFTGQGVSGNTIYF.

This chain connects TRBV7-2 to TRBJ1-5, with 9 bases identical to TRBD1. J gave up 4 bases and V 3 bases, and 4 bases lay outside the gene matches. There are 15 residues in the CDR3. Germline V lookup: CDR1 SGHTA, CDR2 FQGNSA. CDR3 bases: TGTGCCAGCAGCTTTAGGGACAGGGTGAATCAGCCCCAGCATTTT. This encodes CASSFRDRVNQPQHF.